These 23 T cell receptor beta chains originate from one sample sequenced in a study of tumor and adjacent non-tumor tissue in lung cancer. Three rounds of nested PCR, following a modified ARM-PCR protocol, produced the TCRbeta library. MiXCR, run by TCRdb on the multiplex PCR reads, gives a single entry per CDR3 protein. The profile shows about 43,000 distinct CDR3 sequences, roughly 66% of them singletons. The template was RNA from unsorted bulk tissue. This non-tumor lung sample came from over 3 cm beyond the tumor edge. The specimen was distant non-tumor lung tissue. The receptors come from a middle-aged man with non-small cell lung cancer.

About this clonotype itself: The junction differs from germline at one of its ends, possibly a read error. This CDR3 reads CANRRDGLETDMQYF. The CDR3 DNA reads TGTGCCAACCGCCGGGACGGGCTGGAGACAGATATGCAGTATTTT. V gene TRBV5-4 combines with J gene TRBJ2-3; D is perhaps TRBD1 or TRBD2 (5 bases each). Looked up from germline, CDR1 is SGHNT and CDR2 is YYREEE (reference sequence). This CDR3 region has 15 residues. The full variable domain, in which reference TRBV5-4 and TRBJ2-3 provide the parts outside the CDR3, is ETGVTQSPTHLIKTRGQQVTLRCSSQSGHNTVSWYQQALGQGPQFIFQYYREEENGRGNFPPRFSGLQFPNYSSELNVNALELDDSALYLCANRRDGLETDMQYFGPGTRLTVL.

This clonotype showed up just a few times. V is TRBV20-1 and J is TRBJ1-1, with 9 bases aligning to TRBD1. V shed 1 base and J 0 bases; nucleotides not matched to a gene: 18. The CDR3 has 20 amino acids. Germline lookup yields CDR1 DFQATT and CDR2 SNEGSKA (reference sequence). The CDR3 bases are TGCAGTGCTAGAGTTTCGACAGGGGGGTATGTTCGACTGATGAACACTGAAGCTTTCTTT. Translation gives CSARVSTGGYVRLMNTEAFF.

This clonotype has just one count. One junction end does not reproduce the germline sequence, and a read error may be involved. The CDR3 sequence is CATSGNWLAGSYDEQFF. The CDR3 region has the DNA TGTGCCACCAGCGGGAATTGGCTAGCGGGCTCCTACGATGAGCAGTTCTTC. This rearrangement joins TRBV24-1 to TRBJ2-1, with 8 bases that match TRBD2. CDR1 and CDR2 from the germline V gene are KGHDR and SFDVKD. The length of the CDR3 is 17 residues.

This clonotype has just a few counts. A junction boundary mismatches the germline segment, possibly from a read error. The J gene is TRBJ2-3, the V gene TRBV24-1; TRBD2 is a possible D gene (6 bases). The CDR3 runs to 16 residues. CDR1 is KGHDR, CDR2 SFDVKD, per germline. The CDR3 bases are TGTGCCACCAGTGACTGTGTAGCGGCTAGCACTGATACGCAGTATTTT. Protein: CATSDCVAASTDTQYF.

The V and J genes are TRBV5-1 and TRBJ2-5; 9 bases map to TRBD2. The length of the CDR3 is 16 residues. V lost 1 base to trimming and J lost 3 bases; unmatched junction nucleotides: 7. Germline CDR1 is SGHRS and CDR2 is YFSETQ. The CDR3 coding sequence is TGCGCCAGCAGCTTGTCGCTAGCGGGATTGGAAGAGACCCAGTACTTC. Translated: CASSLSLAGLEETQYF.

Points on this clonotype: A junction end diverges from the germline sequence, so it may reflect a read error. The rearrangement links TRBV11-2 to TRBJ2-7; D remains ambiguous. CDR1 is SGHAT, CDR2 FQNNGV, per germline. This CDR3 region has 15 residues. CDR3 protein: CASSYRRVSPYEQYF. CDR3 nucleotide sequence: TGTGCCAGCAGCTACCGGCGCGTGTCCCCCTACGAACAGTACTTC.

The rearrangement links TRBV29-1 to TRBJ2-3; no firm D call. The germline V and J ends were trimmed by 4 bases and 2 bases, with 16 bases remaining between them. Per the germline V gene, CDR1 is SQVTM and CDR2 is ANQGSEA. The CDR3 consists of 15 residues. CDR3 residues: CSVVLARTNTDTQYF. The CDR3 nucleotides read TGCAGCGTTGTATTAGCCCGAACTAACACAGATACGCAGTATTTT.

The genes are TRBV29-1 and TRBJ2-7; weak D call: TRBD2 (5 bases). The CDR3 sequence is 12 residues long. Per the germline V gene, CDR1 is SQVTM and CDR2 is ANQGSEA. CDR3 DNA sequence: TGCAACCTTCGAGGGAGTGCATACGAGCAGTACTTC. It specifies CNLRGSAYEQYF.

At least ten counts were recorded for this clonotype. The rearrangement links TRBV20-1 to TRBJ1-2; no clear D. The CDR3 is 12 amino acids. CDR1 and CDR2 (germline): DFQATT, SNEGSKA (reference sequence). The CDR3 sequence is CSASVGNYGYTF. In DNA form, the CDR3 reads TGCAGCGCATCGGTAGGCAACTATGGCTACACCTTC.

About this clonotype itself: This clone may be a read error of a much larger clone one base away. The chain combines TRBV20-1 with TRBJ2-3, with 10 bases matching TRBD2. The CDR3 is 14 residues long. Germline V lookup: CDR1 DFQATT, CDR2 SNEGSKA (reference sequence). V lost 7 bases and J lost 3; bases outside the gene matches: 7. CDR3 in amino acids: CSGPSGRDTDTQYF. Here the CDR3 DNA reads TGCAGTGGCCCTAGCGGGAGAGATACAGATACGCAGTATTTT.

On this clonotype: The CDR3 ends on some other residue instead of the conserved phenylalanine or tryptophan, so this is likely a read error. The V gene is TRBV5-6, the J gene TRBJ1-6; D remains unclear. The CDR3 extends over 12 amino acids. The germline gives CDR1 SGHDT, CDR2 YYEEEE. The DNA of the CDR3 is TGTGCCAGCAGCTTGAAGAATTCACCGCTCCACTAT. Translation gives CASSLKNSPLHY.

This clonotype occurred many times. The junction shows a germline mismatch at one end, possibly a read error. V is TRBV6-5 and J is TRBJ1-3; 11 positions agree with TRBD1. This CDR3 region has 16 residues. Germline loops: CDR1 MNHEY, CDR2 SVGAGI. The CDR3 region has the DNA TGTGCCAGCAGTTTTCGGACAGGGGGCTCTGTAAACACCATATATTTT. Translating gives CASSFRTGGSVNTIYF.

There are a few counts of this clonotype. This chain joins TRBV28 and TRBJ1-5; TRBD1 is a possible D gene (5 bases). Germline values: CDR1 MDHEN, CDR2 SYDVKM. The length of the CDR3 is 16 residues. The V end was cut by 2 bases, the J end by 2 bases, with 13 bases between. The CDR3 DNA reads TGTGCCAGCAGTTTACGGGGGAGGGGAGGCAATCAGCCCCAGCATTTT. This gives the protein CASSLRGRGGNQPQHF.

As regards this clonotype: A junction end diverges from the germline sequence, so it may reflect a read error. The chain links TRBV20-1 to TRBJ2-1; tentatively, D is TRBD2 (5 bases). The length of the CDR3 is 12 residues. Germline lookup yields CDR1 DFQATT and CDR2 SNEGSKA (reference sequence). CDR3 sequence reads: CSASGVSNEHFF. As DNA, the CDR3 is TGCAGTGCTAGCGGGGTTAGCAATGAGCACTTCTTC.

This clonotype is labeled as medium-sized (0.01 to 0.1%). V and J are TRBV11-3 and TRBJ2-1; perhaps TRBD2 as D (6 bases). The CDR3 contains 12 residues. V lost 2 bases and J 7 bases, leaving 6 bases between the germline ends. Germline assignment: CDR1 SGHNT and CDR2 YENEEA. The CDR3 DNA is TGTGCCAGCAGCTTACTAGCGAATGAGCAGTTCTTC. Protein product: CASSLLANEQFF.

This chain joins TRBV7-9 and TRBJ2-4, with 7 positions matching TRBD1. The germline V gene has CDR1 SEHNR and CDR2 FQNEAQ (reference sequence). This CDR3 has 14 residues. V was pared by 4 bases and J by 7 bases, with 7 bases of the junction left unmatched. In DNA, the CDR3 is TGTGCCAGCAGCTCGCCCGACAGGGATAACATTCAGTACTTC. Translation gives CASSSPDRDNIQYF. The variable domain in full, with the rest retrieved from reference TRBV7-9 and TRBJ2-4, is DTGVSQNPRHKITKRGQNVTFRCDPISEHNRLYWYRQTLGQGPEFLTYFQNEAQLEKSRLLSDRFSAERPKGSFSTLEIQRTEQGDSAMYLCASSSPDRDNIQYFGAGTRLSVL.

About this clonotype itself: One end of the junction fails to match germline, which may point to a read error. The V and J genes are TRBV4-2 and TRBJ2-1, with D perhaps assigned TRBD1 or TRBD2 (6 bases each). Germline V gene sequence: CDR1 LGHNA, CDR2 YNFKEQ. The CDR3 contains 16 residues. The CDR3 sequence is CTSSQGKVAAHNEQFF. CDR3 nucleotides: TGTACCAGCAGCCAGGGGAAGGTAGCGGCTCACAATGAGCAGTTCTTC.

This clonotype was counted only a few times. The junction and the germline gene differ at one end; a read error may be behind it. The chain recombines TRBV10-2 with TRBJ2-5, with D hard to call. The CDR3 length is 14 residues. Germline V gene data show CDR1 as WSHSY and CDR2 as SAAADI. CDR3 sequence (DNA): TGCGACAGCAGGCTTTCGAAAGTACAAGAGACCCAGTACTTC. As protein: CDSRLSKVQETQYF.

As to this clonotype: One end of the junction does not line up with germline, which may come from a read error. The rearrangement links TRBV11-1 to TRBJ2-1, with D possibly TRBD1 on 6 matching bases. The germline gives CDR1 SGHAT, CDR2 FQDESV (reference sequence). CDR3 length: 16 amino acids. The CDR3 DNA reads as TGTGCCAACAGCTCGGTTAGGGGGAAGACAGGCAATGAAAAGTTCTTC. This encodes CANSSVRGKTGNEKFF. Looking up the rest from reference TRBV11-1 and TRBJ2-1 gives the full variable domain: EAEVAQSPRYKITEKSQAVAFWCDPISGHATLYWYRQILGQGPELLVQFQDESVVDDSQLPKDRFSAERLKGVDSTLKIQPAELGDSAMYLCANSSVRGKTGNEKFFGPGTRLTVL.

The sample holds many counts of this clonotype. V and J are TRBV5-6 and TRBJ1-6, with a possible D match to TRBD1 (5 bases). The ends were cut back, 5 bases at V and 5 bases at J, with 23 bases in the middle. CDR3 length: 18 amino acids. Germline V gene sequence: CDR1 SGHDT, CDR2 YYEEEE. The CDR3: CASSKNPLGVVDNSPLHF. The CDR3 DNA reads TGTGCCAGCAGTAAAAACCCCCTGGGGGTCGTCGATAATTCACCCCTCCACTTT. The variable domain in full, with the rest retrieved from reference TRBV5-6 and TRBJ1-6, is DAGVTQSPTHLIKTRGQQVTLRCSPKSGHDTVSWYQQALGQGPQFIFQYYEEEERQRGNFPDRFSGHQFPNYSSELNVNALLLGDSALYLCASSKNPLGVVDNSPLHFGNGTRLTVT.

Notes on this clonotype: The junction and the germline gene differ at one end; a read error may be behind it. The V call is TRBV6-6, the J call TRBJ1-6; D ambiguous. Germline values: CDR1 MNHNY, CDR2 SVGAGI (reference sequence). The CDR3 is 17 residues long. CDR3 sequence reads: CSSSYDEMSSYNSPLHF. The CDR3, as DNA: TGTTCCAGCAGTTACGATGAGATGAGCTCTTATAATTCACCCCTCCACTTT.

The genes are TRBV20-1 and TRBJ2-7, with D possibly being TRBD1 or TRBD2 (6 bases each). The germline V gene has CDR1 DFQATT and CDR2 SNEGSKA (reference sequence). This CDR3 comprises 12 residues. Trimming took 6 bases from V and 9 from J, leaving 18 bases between them. The CDR3 sequence: CSAWGAGRVQYF. The CDR3 DNA sequence: TGCAGTGCATGGGGGGCAGGCCGGGTGCAGTACTTC.

This clonotype turned up a few times. V is TRBV28 and J is TRBJ1-2; D unclear. Germline-derived CDR1 and CDR2 are MDHEN and SYDVKM. This CDR3 is built from 13 residues. V was clipped by 1 base and J by 2 bases, with 5 bases between them. This chain's CDR3 is CASSLSVNYGYTF. The CDR3, as DNA: TGTGCCAGCAGTTTATCCGTAAACTATGGCTACACCTTC.